This paragraph reports one TCR beta chain. This sample was included in a study of blood T cell repertoires in COVID-19. This CDR3 spans 13 amino acids. Trimming at V came to 1 base and at J to 7 bases, leaving 5 bases not matched to a gene. Germline V gives CDR1 GTSNPN, CDR2 SVGIG (reference sequence). The data were produced by immunoSEQ multiplex PCR, yet TCRdb's version contains in-frame clones alone and is incomplete. The table lists around 81,000 clones, 70% to 90% of them singletons, with roughly 5% in the top ten. The chain is built from TRBV30 and TRBJ1-2; TRBD1 matches at 8 bases. The sequencing input was peripheral blood. This receptor was identified in a woman aged 80 or older with acute or convalescent COVID-19. The CDR3 bases are TGTGCCTGGAGTGCCGGGACAGGCGCTGGCTACACCTTC. It yields the protein CAWSAGTGAGYTF.